What follows are 10 T cell receptor beta chains derived from one specimen sequenced in a study of early T cells in non-severe SARS-CoV-2 infection. TCRdb used MiXCR to reprocess the 5' RACE reads, holding one entry per CDR3 protein. This table holds approximately 33,000 distinct CDR3 sequences, approximately 5.3% found once. Specimen: whole blood. These receptors all come from an adult who was a healthcare worker with PCR-confirmed SARS-CoV-2 infection or an uninfected control (not recorded which).

There are many counts of this clonotype. V gene TRBV7-9 combines with J gene TRBJ2-3, with 8 bases matching TRBD2. Germline values: CDR1 SEHNR, CDR2 FQNEAQ (reference sequence). V gave up 5 bases and J gave up 0 bases; unmatched junction bases: 7. The CDR3 is made up of 16 amino acids. Here the CDR3 reads CASSLYSGVSTDTQYF. CDR3 nucleotides: TGTGCCAGCAGCCTATATAGCGGGGTGAGCACAGATACGCAGTATTTT. Full variable domain (missing parts from reference TRBV7-9 and TRBJ2-3): DTGVSQNPRHKITKRGQNVTFRCDPISEHNRLYWYRQTLGQGPEFLTYFQNEAQLEKSRLLSDRFSAERPKGSFSTLEIQRTEQGDSAMYLCASSLYSGVSTDTQYFGPGTRLTVL.

This clonotype has a count of ten or more. The rearrangement joins TRBV4-3 to TRBJ2-1; 8 nucleotides align to TRBD1. The CDR3 has 16 amino acids. Germline V gives CDR1 LGHNA, CDR2 YSLEER. V lost 1 base, J lost 1 base, and 3 bases stayed unmatched. Here the CDR3 reads CASSQGTGRSYNEQFF. In DNA, the CDR3 is TGCGCCAGCAGCCAAGGGACAGGGCGGTCCTACAATGAGCAGTTCTTC.

The chain links TRBV6-2 or TRBV6-3 to TRBJ2-1; 11 bases align to TRBD2. Germline-derived CDR1 and CDR2 are MNHEY and SVGEGT. Germline trimming cut 8 bases from V and 4 bases from J; bases unmatched to any gene: 4. The CDR3 loop spans 14 amino acids. This CDR3 reads CASLTSGAYNEQFF. The CDR3 bases are TGTGCCAGCCTGACTAGCGGGGCTTACAATGAGCAGTTCTTC.

This clonotype occurred many times. The chain employs TRBV29-1 and TRBJ1-2, with D perhaps TRBD1 (6 bases). Germline CDR1 is SQVTM and CDR2 is ANQGSEA. Trimming left V 0 bases short and J 8 bases short, with 10 bases between. The CDR3 is made up of 12 amino acids. The CDR3 loop reads CSVEDWTEGYTF. The CDR3 DNA reads TGCAGCGTTGAAGATTGGACAGAAGGCTACACCTTC.

At least ten counts were recorded for this clonotype. The rearrangement joins TRBV18 to TRBJ1-1; 11 nucleotides line up with TRBD1. The CDR3 covers 14 residues. Germline V gives CDR1 KGHSH, CDR2 LQKENI. Trimming at V came to 6 bases and at J to 5 bases, leaving 5 bases not matched to a gene. CDR3 bases: TGTGCCAGCTCCCTCGGACAGGGGGCAACTGAAGCTTTCTTT. The encoded protein is CASSLGQGATEAFF.

This clonotype came up many times. The chain couples TRBV4-2 to TRBJ1-2; D ambiguous. CDR3 length equals 13 residues. The germline CDR1 and CDR2 sequences are LGHNA and YNFKEQ. With 1 base removed from V and 6 bases from J, the gap between germline ends came to 9 bases. The CDR3 nucleotides read TGTGCCAGCAGCCAAGGAGGTAGCCATGGCTACACCTTC. Amino acid sequence: CASSQGGSHGYTF.

This clonotype was observed many times. The chain uses TRBV30 and TRBJ2-5; no clear D gene. CDR1 and CDR2 from the germline V gene are GTSNPN and SVGIG (reference sequence). The CDR3 is made up of 12 amino acids. Trimming stripped 0 bases from V and 3 bases from J, with 5 bases between. This CDR3 reads CAWSVQKETQYF. CDR3 nucleotides: TGTGCCTGGAGTGTTCAGAAAGAGACCCAGTACTTC.

This clonotype was detected only a few times. The chain is built from TRBV7-6 and TRBJ2-1; unclear D gene. Germline V lookup: CDR1 SGHVS, CDR2 FNYEAQ. The CDR3 has 12 amino acids. V was cut by 1 base and J by 7 bases, with 5 bases left in between. CDR3 bases: TGTGCCAGCAGCTTAGTAGAGAATGAGCAGTTCTTC. Translating gives CASSLVENEQFF.

The chain carries TRBV3-1 and TRBJ1-1; the D is unclear. Between the trimmed V and J ends, which lost 6 bases and 5 bases, there was a span of 13 bases. The germline CDR1 and CDR2 sequences are LGHDT and YNNKEL (reference sequence). This CDR3 region has 13 residues. The CDR3 loop is CASSAQARTEAFF. In DNA form, the CDR3 reads TGTGCCAGCAGTGCTCAGGCGCGGACTGAAGCTTTCTTT.

This clonotype was detected many times. J is TRBJ2-6 and V is TRBV6-6; 8 bases line up with TRBD1. V dropped 7 bases and J dropped 1; count of bases not matched to a gene: 18. The CDR3 contains 20 residues. The germline V gene encodes CDR1 MNHNY and CDR2 SVGAGI (reference sequence). CDR3 region: CASTTTTGARKTSGANVLTF. Here the CDR3 DNA reads TGTGCCAGCACTACAACGACAGGGGCACGGAAAACTTCTGGGGCCAACGTCCTGACTTTC.